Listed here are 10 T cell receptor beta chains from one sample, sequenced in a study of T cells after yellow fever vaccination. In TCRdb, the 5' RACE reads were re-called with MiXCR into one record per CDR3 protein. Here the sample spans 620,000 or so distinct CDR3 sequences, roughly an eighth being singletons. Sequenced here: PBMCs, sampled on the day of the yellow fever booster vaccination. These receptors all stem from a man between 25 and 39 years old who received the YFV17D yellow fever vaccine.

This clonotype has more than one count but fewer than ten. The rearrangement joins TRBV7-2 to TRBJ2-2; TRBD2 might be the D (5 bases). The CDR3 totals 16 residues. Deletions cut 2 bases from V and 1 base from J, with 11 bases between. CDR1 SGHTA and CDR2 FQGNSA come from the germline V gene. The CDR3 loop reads CASSLTSGKNTGELFF. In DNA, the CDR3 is TGTGCCAGCAGCTTAACAAGCGGAAAGAACACCGGGGAGCTGTTTTTT.

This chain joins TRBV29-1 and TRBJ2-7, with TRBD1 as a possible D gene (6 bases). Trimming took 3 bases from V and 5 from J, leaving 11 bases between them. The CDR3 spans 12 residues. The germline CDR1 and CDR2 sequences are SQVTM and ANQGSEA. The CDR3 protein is CSVDQGFNEQYF. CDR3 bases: TGCAGCGTTGACCAGGGGTTTAACGAGCAGTACTTC.

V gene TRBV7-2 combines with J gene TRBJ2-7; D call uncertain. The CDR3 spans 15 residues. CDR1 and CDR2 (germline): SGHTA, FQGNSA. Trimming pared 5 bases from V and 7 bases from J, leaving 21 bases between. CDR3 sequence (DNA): TGTGCCAGCAGCATCAGACATCCCCAAATGGGGGAGCAGTACTTC. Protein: CASSIRHPQMGEQYF.

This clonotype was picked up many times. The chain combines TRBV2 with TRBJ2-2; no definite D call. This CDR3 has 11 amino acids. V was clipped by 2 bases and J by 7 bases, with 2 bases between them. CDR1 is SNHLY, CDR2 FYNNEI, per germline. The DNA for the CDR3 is TGTGCCAGCAGTGAATTCGGGGAGCTGTTTTTT. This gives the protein CASSEFGELFF.

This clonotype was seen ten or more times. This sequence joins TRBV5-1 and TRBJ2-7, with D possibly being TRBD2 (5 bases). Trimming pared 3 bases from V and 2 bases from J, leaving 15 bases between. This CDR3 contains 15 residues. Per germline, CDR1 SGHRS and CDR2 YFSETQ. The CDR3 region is CASSSGREGTYEQYF. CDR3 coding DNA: TGCGCCAGCAGCTCCGGTCGGGAAGGAACCTACGAGCAGTACTTC. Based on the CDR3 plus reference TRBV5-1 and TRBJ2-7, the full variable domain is KAGVTQTPRYLIKTRGQQVTLSCSPISGHRSVSWYQQTPGQGLQFLFEYFSETQRNKGNFPGRFSGRQFSNSRSEMNVSTLELGDSALYLCASSSGREGTYEQYFGPGTRLTVT.

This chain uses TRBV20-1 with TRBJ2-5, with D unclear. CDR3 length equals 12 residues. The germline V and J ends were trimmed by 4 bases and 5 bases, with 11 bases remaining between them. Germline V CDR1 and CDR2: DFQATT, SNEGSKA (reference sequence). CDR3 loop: CSAIWARETQYF. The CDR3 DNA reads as TGCAGTGCTATCTGGGCGCGGGAGACCCAGTACTTC.

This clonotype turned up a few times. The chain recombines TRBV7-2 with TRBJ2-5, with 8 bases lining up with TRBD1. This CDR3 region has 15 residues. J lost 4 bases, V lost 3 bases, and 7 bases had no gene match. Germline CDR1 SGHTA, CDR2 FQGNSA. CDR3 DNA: TGTGCCAGCAGCTTGGGGGACAGGAACTCAGAGACCCAGTACTTC. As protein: CASSLGDRNSETQYF.

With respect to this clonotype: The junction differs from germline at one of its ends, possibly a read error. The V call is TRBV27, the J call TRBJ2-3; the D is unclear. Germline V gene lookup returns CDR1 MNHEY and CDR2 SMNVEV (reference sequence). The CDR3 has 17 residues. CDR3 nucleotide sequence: TGTGCCAGCAGTCCCCTCGTTCGCGGAGACGGCACAGATACGCGGTATTTT. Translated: CASSPLVRGDGTDTRYF.

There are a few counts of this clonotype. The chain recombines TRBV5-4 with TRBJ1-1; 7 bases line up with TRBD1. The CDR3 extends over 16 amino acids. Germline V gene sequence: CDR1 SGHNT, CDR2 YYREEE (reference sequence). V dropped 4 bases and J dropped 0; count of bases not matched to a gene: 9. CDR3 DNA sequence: TGTGCCAGCAGCCGCTCAGGGGGAGTCGTGAACACTGAAGCTTTCTTT. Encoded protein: CASSRSGGVVNTEAFF.

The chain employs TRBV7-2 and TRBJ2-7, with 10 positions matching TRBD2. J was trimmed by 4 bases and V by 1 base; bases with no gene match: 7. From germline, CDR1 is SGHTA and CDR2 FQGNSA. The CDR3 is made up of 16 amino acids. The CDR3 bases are TGTGCCAGCAGCTTAGAGGCTGCTAGCGGGAGTTACGAGCAGTACTTC. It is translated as CASSLEAASGSYEQYF. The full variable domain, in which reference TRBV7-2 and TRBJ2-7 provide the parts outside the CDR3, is GAGVSQSPSNKVTEKGKDVELRCDPISGHTALYWYRQSLGQGLEFLIYFQGNSAPDKSGLPSDRFSAERTGGSVSTLTIQRTQQEDSAVYLCASSLEAASGSYEQYFGPGTRLTVT.